This is a list of T cell receptor beta chains from one sample in a study of T cells in Graves' hyperthyroidism and ophthalmopathy. TCRdb used MiXCR to reprocess the multiplex PCR reads, holding one entry per CDR3 protein. The table has approximately 380,000 distinct CDR3 sequences, roughly 18% seen once. The sequenced material came from blood. The receptors originated from a man in his late teens or twenties with Graves' ophthalmopathy. Both conserved end residues are part of each CDR3. The D gene is left open where the match is weak. Size is omitted from some rows. Given values are once, few, many or a class for expanded clones.

J gene,D gene,V gene,clone size,CDR3 protein,CDR3 DNA
TRBJ2-7,.,TRBV6-5,many,CASSYSISGAGFTYEQYF,TGTGCCAGCAGTTACTCGATATCGGGCGCTGGCTTTACCTACGAGCAGTACTTC
TRBJ1-5,.,TRBV24-1,few,CATSDHRTADNQPQHF,TGTGCCACCAGTGACCATAGGACAGCCGACAATCAGCCCCAGCATTTT
TRBJ1-5,.,TRBV20-1,few,CSAPQGSSTNQPQHF,TGCAGTGCCCCCCAGGGGTCGAGCACCAATCAGCCCCAGCATTTT
TRBJ1-4,.,TRBV9,.,CASSPSGGANEKLFF,TGTGCCAGCAGCCCGAGCGGGGGGGCTAATGAAAAACTGTTTTTT
TRBJ2-7,.,TRBV2,many,CASSEGRYEQYF,TGTGCCAGCAGTGAGGGCCGCTACGAGCAGTACTTC
TRBJ2-2,TRBD2,TRBV12-3/TRBV12-4,few,CASTRLAGANTNTGELFF,TGTGCCAGCACTCGACTAGCGGGGGCCAATACCAACACCGGGGAGCTGTTTTTT
TRBJ2-1,.,TRBV5-5,.,CASTEQSGVLGEQFF,TGTGCCAGCACCGAACAATCTGGAGTTTTGGGTGAGCAGTTCTTC
TRBJ1-2,.,TRBV2,.,CATLRGGDGYTF,TGTGCCACCCTCCGGGGAGGGGATGGCTACACCTTC
TRBJ2-2,TRBD1,TRBV27,few,CASSFRQGETGELFF,TGTGCCAGCAGTTTTAGACAGGGAGAGACCGGGGAGCTGTTTTTT
TRBJ2-2,TRBD2,TRBV6-6,.,CASRGLAGNTGELFF,TGTGCCAGCAGGGGACTAGCGGGGAACACCGGGGAGCTGTTTTTT
TRBJ1-4,.,TRBV29-1,few,CSVAISGTINEKLFF,TGCAGCGTTGCAATATCGGGGACGATTAATGAAAAACTGTTTTTT
TRBJ1-5,.,TRBV20-1,many,CSARSGTVDQPQHF,TGCAGTGCCAGGTCCGGGACGGTGGATCAGCCCCAGCATTTT
TRBJ2-5,TRBD2,TRBV7-9,.,CASSYPGTSGGSGTQYF,TGTGCCAGCAGTTACCCCGGGACTAGCGGGGGGTCCGGGACCCAGTACTTC
TRBJ2-1,.,TRBV18,many,CASSRRVKDVDEQFF,TGTGCCAGCTCCCGCAGGGTGAAAGATGTGGATGAGCAGTTCTTC
TRBJ2-7,.,TRBV20-1,few,CSARDRARGNPYEQYF,TGCAGTGCTAGAGATCGGGCCAGGGGTAATCCCTACGAGCAGTACTTC
TRBJ1-4,TRBD1,TRBV5-1,.,CASSVQGVDEKLFF,TGCGCCAGCAGCGTTCAGGGGGTTGATGAAAAACTGTTTTTT